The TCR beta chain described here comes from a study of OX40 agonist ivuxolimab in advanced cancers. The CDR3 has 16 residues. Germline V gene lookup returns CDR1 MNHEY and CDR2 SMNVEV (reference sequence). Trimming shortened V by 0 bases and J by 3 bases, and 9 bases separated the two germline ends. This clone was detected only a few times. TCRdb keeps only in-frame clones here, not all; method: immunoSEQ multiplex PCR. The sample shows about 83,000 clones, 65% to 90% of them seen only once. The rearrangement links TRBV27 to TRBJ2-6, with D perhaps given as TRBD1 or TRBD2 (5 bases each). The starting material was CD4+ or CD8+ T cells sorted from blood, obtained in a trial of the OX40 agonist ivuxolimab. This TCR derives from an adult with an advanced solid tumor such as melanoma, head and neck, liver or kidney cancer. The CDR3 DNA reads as TGTGCCAGCAGTTTATCGACGGGGCGTGGGGCCAACGTCCTGACTTTC. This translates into CASSLSTGRGANVLTF.